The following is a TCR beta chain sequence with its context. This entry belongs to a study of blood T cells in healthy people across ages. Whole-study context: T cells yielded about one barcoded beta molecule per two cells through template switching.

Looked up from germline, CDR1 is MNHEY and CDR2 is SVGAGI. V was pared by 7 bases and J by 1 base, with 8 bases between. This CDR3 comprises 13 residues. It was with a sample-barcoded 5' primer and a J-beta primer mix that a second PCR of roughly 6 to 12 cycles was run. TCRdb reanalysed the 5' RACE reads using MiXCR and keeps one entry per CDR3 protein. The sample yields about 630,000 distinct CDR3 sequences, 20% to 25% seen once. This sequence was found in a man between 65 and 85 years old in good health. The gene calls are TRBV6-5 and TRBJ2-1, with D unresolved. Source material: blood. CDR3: CASTDNSYNEQFF. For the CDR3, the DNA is TGTGCCAGCACCGACAATTCCTACAATGAGCAGTTCTTC.